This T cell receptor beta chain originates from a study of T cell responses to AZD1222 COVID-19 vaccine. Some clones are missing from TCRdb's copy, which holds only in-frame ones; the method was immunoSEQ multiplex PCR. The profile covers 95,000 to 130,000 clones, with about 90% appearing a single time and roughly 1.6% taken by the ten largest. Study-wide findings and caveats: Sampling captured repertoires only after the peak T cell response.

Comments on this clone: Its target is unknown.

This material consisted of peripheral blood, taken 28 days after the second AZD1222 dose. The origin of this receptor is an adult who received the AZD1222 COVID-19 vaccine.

DNA of the CDR3: TGTGCCAGCAGCGACTGGACTAGCGGTTATTACAATGAGCAGTTCTTC. This translates into CASSDWTSGYYNEQFF. The chain has TRBV7-3 and TRBJ2-1; 10 bases are shared with TRBD2. Germline trimming cut 5 bases from V and 4 bases from J; bases unmatched to any gene: 8. Germline V CDR1 and CDR2: SGHTA, FQGTGA. The CDR3 has 16 amino acids. Complete variable domain (other parts from reference TRBV7-3 and TRBJ2-1): GAGVSQTPSNKVTEKGKYVELRCDPISGHTALYWYRQSLGQGPEFLIYFQGTGAADDSGLPNDRFFAVRPEGSVSTLKIQRTERGDSAVYLCASSDWTSGYYNEQFFGPGTRLTVL.